The source of this T cell receptor beta chain is a study of blood T cells in healthy people across ages. Study results and caveats: One million T cells yielded diversity estimates that were considered underestimates. A strong correlation was seen between TCR beta diversity and naive T cell percentage.

This clonotype has a handful of counts. The antigen remains undetermined. With a J-beta primer mix and a sample-barcoded 5' primer, a second PCR ran roughly 6 to 12 cycles. Each CDR3 protein is one row after TCRdb ran MiXCR on the 5' RACE reads. The top ten clones hold over 3.5% of a sample with some 1,500,000 distinct CDR3 sequences, less than 45% of them seen once. The V end was cut by 0 bases, the J end by 4 bases, with 10 bases between. Germline-derived CDR1 and CDR2 are SGDLS and YYNGEE. The CDR3 is made up of 14 amino acids. The origin of this receptor is a woman aged 18-29 years in good health. J is TRBJ2-5 and V is TRBV9; D is undetermined. The sequenced sample was blood. In DNA, the CDR3 is TGTGCCAGCAGCGTAGTAGGGATGGGAGAGACCCAGTACTTC. Its protein is CASSVVGMGETQYF.